These T cell receptor beta chains were read from a single sample in a study of blood T cell repertoires in COVID-19. Assay used: immunoSEQ multiplex PCR; TCRdb lists only in-frame clones, some missing. The sample lists 84,000 or so clones; roughly 92% were seen once. The sequenced material came from peripheral blood. The receptors originated from an older woman with active COVID-19. CDR3s include the opening cysteine and the closing phenylalanine or tryptophan. The D gene is left open where the match is weak. A row's size may be missing; if present it is once, few, many or a size class.

-,14,TRBV5-1,TRBJ1-3,-,TGCGCCAGCAGCTTGGAGGGGTCGGGAAACACCATATATTTT,CASSLEGSGNTIYF
TRBD2,15,TRBV18,TRBJ2-1,once,TGTGCCAGCTCACCGCGGGGGGTGATTGTCGATGAGCAGTTCTTC,CASSPRGVIVDEQFF
-,15,TRBV5-1,TRBJ2-3,-,TGCGCCAGCAGTCATTCGGGGATAAGGACAGATACGCAGTATTTT,CASSHSGIRTDTQYF
TRBD2,15,TRBV7-2,TRBJ2-2,-,TGTGCCAGCAGTCGCGGGGGGGCCAACACCGGGGAGCTGTTTTTT,CASSRGGANTGELFF
-,15,TRBV15,TRBJ2-3,-,TGTGCCACCAGCAGGGGACTTACGGGGGAAGATACGCAGTATTTT,CATSRGLTGEDTQYF
TRBD2,14,TRBV20-1,TRBJ2-1,-,TGCAGTGCTAGTATGGGACTAGCGACCCCAGAGCAGTTCTTC,CSASMGLATPEQFF
-,16,TRBV3-1/TRBV3-2,TRBJ2-5,-,TGTGCCAGCAGCCAAGATCATTGGACAATGAAAAAGACCCAGTACTTC,CASSQDHWTMKKTQYF
-,15,TRBV27,TRBJ2-6,-,TGTGCCAGCAGTTTTGGGGGGTCTGGGGCCAACGTCCTGACTTTC,CASSFGGSGANVLTF
-,15,TRBV27,TRBJ2-5,-,TGTGCCAGCAGATTATCGTGGCAGGGGGGAGAGACCCAGTACTTC,CASRLSWQGGETQYF
-,12,TRBV12-5,TRBJ1-1,-,TGTGCTAGTGGTTTGGAAACAGGGTGGGCTTTCTTT,CASGLETGWAFF
TRBD2,14,TRBV28,TRBJ2-7,-,TGTGCCAGCAGCCCCAGCGGGGGTGGTTACGAGCAGTACTTC,CASSPSGGGYEQYF
-,13,TRBV19,TRBJ1-1,-,TGTGCCAGTAGTTCAGGGGTTCGGACTGAAGCTTTCTTT,CASSSGVRTEAFF
TRBD2,13,TRBV6-5,TRBJ2-5,-,TGTGCCGGAGGGGGGCGGGAGGGAGAGACCCAGTACTTC,CAGGGREGETQYF
-,15,TRBV5-4,TRBJ1-4,-,TGTGCCAGCAGCTTGGATGCAGGGGCTGGTGAAAAACTGTTTTTT,CASSLDAGAGEKLFF
-,15,TRBV11-2,TRBJ1-1,-,TGTGCCAGCAGCTTAGCGGCAGGGATGTCTGCTGAAGCTTTCTTT,CASSLAAGMSAEAFF
-,15,TRBV4-1,TRBJ1-2,-,TGCGCCAGCAGCCAAGGACATTCGAGGGACTATGGCTACACCTTC,CASSQGHSRDYGYTF
TRBD1,15,TRBV10-3,TRBJ2-7,once,TGTGCCATCAGTGACCCCGGGACAGCGATCTACGAGCAGTACTTC,CAISDPGTAIYEQYF
-,15,TRBV24-1,TRBJ2-1,-,TGTGCCACCAGTTCTACTAATCGCACAGGGTATGAGCAGTTCTTC,CATSSTNRTGYEQFF
TRBD2,17,TRBV9,TRBJ2-1,-,TGTGCCAGCAGCGTAGGGACTAGCGGGGGGTCCTACAATGAGCAGTTCTTC,CASSVGTSGGSYNEQFF
-,14,TRBV5-1,TRBJ1-5,-,TGCGCCAGCAGCTTGGGGGCAGGGCTTCAGCCCCAGCATTTT,CASSLGAGLQPQHF
-,13,TRBV12-3/TRBV12-4,TRBJ1-1,-,TGTGCCAGCAACATAGCGGGGAACACTGAAGCTTTCTTT,CASNIAGNTEAFF
TRBD1,14,TRBV29-1,TRBJ1-4,-,TGCAGCGTTGGGACGGGACAGGGGTATGAAAAACTGTTTTTT,CSVGTGQGYEKLFF
TRBD2,15,TRBV11-3,TRBJ2-3,-,TGTGCCAGCAGCTTAAGCGGGGCCGGCACAGATACGCAGTATTTT,CASSLSGAGTDTQYF
-,14,TRBV28,TRBJ1-2,-,TGTGCCAGCAGTTTAGAGCAGGGGATGGTCGGCTACACCTTC,CASSLEQGMVGYTF
TRBD2,15,TRBV4-1,TRBJ2-7,-,TGCGCCAGCAGCTTAACCGGGACTAGCATAGACGAGCAGTACTTC,CASSLTGTSIDEQYF
-,15,TRBV5-1,TRBJ2-6,-,TGCGCCAGCAGCACTTCCTACTCTGGGGCCAACGTCCTGACTTTC,CASSTSYSGANVLTF
-,15,TRBV20-1,TRBJ1-1,-,TGCAGTGCTAGTCCCCACAGACGCTTGAACACTGAAGCTTTCTTT,CSASPHRRLNTEAFF
TRBD2,17,TRBV9,TRBJ2-7,-,TGTGCCAGCAGCTCTCACGGGGGGACCTCGGGGGCCTACGAGCAGTACTTC,CASSSHGGTSGAYEQYF
TRBD2,15,TRBV7-2,TRBJ2-2,-,TGTGCCAGCAGCTTAGTTAGCGGGAGTTTCGGGGAGCTGTTTTTT,CASSLVSGSFGELFF
TRBD1,16,TRBV28,TRBJ2-5,-,TGTGCCAGCAGTTCCCCTAGGGACAGGGGTCGAGAGACCCAGTACTTC,CASSSPRDRGRETQYF
-,15,TRBV5-5,TRBJ1-5,-,TGTGCCAGCAGCTTCCTCAGGGAAAGCAATCAGCCCCAGCATTTT,CASSFLRESNQPQHF
TRBD1,15,TRBV28,TRBJ1-2,-,TGTGCCAGCAGTGTCGACAGGGGACTTCTCTATGGCTACACCTTC,CASSVDRGLLYGYTF
TRBD2,13,TRBV27,TRBJ2-7,-,TGTGCCAGCAGTCCCGGGGGGGGCAACGAGCAGTACTTC,CASSPGGGNEQYF
TRBD2,17,TRBV5-4,TRBJ2-1,-,TGTGCCAGCAGCCCGGGGGGGGGAGTTAGCTCCTACAATGAGCAGTTCTTC,CASSPGGGVSSYNEQFF
TRBD1,14,TRBV24-1,TRBJ1-6,-,TGTGCCACCGGGACAGGCGACCTAAATTCACCCCTCCACTTT,CATGTGDLNSPLHF
TRBD1,14,TRBV6-5,TRBJ1-4,-,TGTGCCAGCAACACCAAGGGGGCCGGGGAAAAACTGTTTTTT,CASNTKGAGEKLFF
TRBD1,12,TRBV9,TRBJ2-1,-,TGTGCCAGCAGCGAGAGGGGGCCTCAGCAGTTCTTC,CASSERGPQQFF
TRBD2,13,TRBV28,TRBJ2-5,-,TGTGCCAGCCGTCTAGCGGGCCAAGAGACCCAGTACTTC,CASRLAGQETQYF
TRBD1,14,TRBV28,TRBJ1-2,-,TGTGCCAGCAGAAAGGACAGGCTTGGCTATGGCTACACCTTC,CASRKDRLGYGYTF
-,16,TRBV6-1,TRBJ1-3,-,TGTGCCAGCAGTGAAGCTTTCAGGGTCTCAGGAAACACCATATATTTT,CASSEAFRVSGNTIYF
TRBD2,17,TRBV7-9,TRBJ2-5,-,TGTGCCAGCAGCCCTCCGGGACTAGCGGGAGGAGGGAAGACCCAGTACTTC,CASSPPGLAGGGKTQYF
TRBD1,15,TRBV19,TRBJ1-4,-,TGTGCCAGTAGTATTCTTGACAGGGGTAATGAAAAACTGTTTTTT,CASSILDRGNEKLFF
TRBD1,15,TRBV6-5,TRBJ2-3,-,TGTGCCAGCAGTTTTCCGGGACAGGGTTTAGATACGCAGTATTTT,CASSFPGQGLDTQYF
TRBD1,15,TRBV30,TRBJ2-5,-,TGTGCCTGGAGGCTCGGGACAGGGGAACCAGAGACCCAGTACTTC,CAWRLGTGEPETQYF
-,15,TRBV28,TRBJ1-3,-,TGTGCCAGCAGCGCCCGGACAGCCTCTGGAAACACCATATATTTT,CASSARTASGNTIYF
TRBD2,15,TRBV25-1,TRBJ2-5,-,TGTGCCAGCAGTGAATGGCTAGCGGGGCAAGAGACCCAGTACTTC,CASSEWLAGQETQYF
-,15,TRBV10-3,TRBJ2-7,-,TGTGCCATCAGCGTAATGAGTCGGGGTAACTACGAGCAGTACTTC,CAISVMSRGNYEQYF
-,14,TRBV7-2,TRBJ1-2,-,TGTGCCAGCAGCAAACAGGGAATCAACTATGGCTACACCTTC,CASSKQGINYGYTF
-,15,TRBV6-5,TRBJ1-1,-,TGTGCCAGTACAGGGTTTCCAAGGGGGATCACTGAAGCTTTCTTT,CASTGFPRGITEAFF
-,15,TRBV2,TRBJ2-7,-,TGTGCCAGCAGTGAAAGGCGGAACACCAACTACGAGCAGTACTTC,CASSERRNTNYEQYF
-,13,TRBV6-4,TRBJ1-2,-,TGTGCCAGCAGTCCTGGGCCCCTCTATGGCTACACCTTC,CASSPGPLYGYTF
-,14,TRBV5-8,TRBJ1-1,few,TGTGCCAGCAGCCTCACCTCAGGGGAGACTGAAGCTTTCTTT,CASSLTSGETEAFF
TRBD2,17,TRBV13,TRBJ2-1,-,TGTGCCAGCCGTCAGTGGCTAGCGGGGAGGGTTTACAATGAGCAGTTCTTC,CASRQWLAGRVYNEQFF
TRBD1,16,TRBV25-1,TRBJ1-2,-,TGTGCCAGCAGTGGTCTTGGACAGGGAGCGAACTATGGCTACACCTTC,CASSGLGQGANYGYTF
TRBD1,15,TRBV28,TRBJ1-1,-,TGTGCCAGCACCCCAACGGGACAGGGCTACACTGAAGCTTTCTTT,CASTPTGQGYTEAFF
TRBD1,14,TRBV5-8,TRBJ1-2,-,TGTGCCAGCAGCTTGCTGGGACAGAACTATGGCTACACCTTC,CASSLLGQNYGYTF
-,13,TRBV27,TRBJ1-1,-,TGTGCCAGCAAAAGACAGTCTCACACTGAAGCTTTCTTT,CASKRQSHTEAFF
-,16,TRBV10-3,TRBJ1-1,-,TGTGCCATCAGCCCCCGGGAGGGGCAAGGGAACACTGAAGCTTTCTTT,CAISPREGQGNTEAFF
TRBD1,12,TRBV30,TRBJ1-2,-,TGTGCCTGGGCCCTACAGGGGTTTGGCTACACCTTC,CAWALQGFGYTF